The 7 T cell receptor beta chains reported below all come from one sample, sequenced in a study of OX40 agonist ivuxolimab in advanced cancers. Measured with immunoSEQ multiplex PCR; TCRdb has only the in-frame clones, and not every one. The sample carries roughly 20,000 clones, approximately 79% recorded once. Here the sequenced sample was CD4+ or CD8+ T cells sorted from blood, taken in a trial of the OX40 agonist ivuxolimab. These receptor sequences come from an adult with an advanced solid tumor such as melanoma, head and neck, liver or kidney cancer.

This clone qualifies as medium-sized. The rearrangement links TRBV5-1 to TRBJ2-3, with D possibly TRBD1 on 5 matching bases. V lost 3 bases and J 4 bases, leaving 15 bases between the germline ends. The CDR3 is made up of 15 amino acids. Germline V gene lookup returns CDR1 SGHRS and CDR2 YFSETQ. The CDR3 spells CASSSPGGAADTQYF. The CDR3 coding sequence is TGCGCCAGCAGCTCACCCGGTGGGGCTGCAGATACGCAGTATTTT.

The rearrangement links TRBV27 to TRBJ2-3, with unresolved D. Trimming stripped 4 bases from V and 0 bases from J, with 2 bases between. The germline V gene encodes CDR1 MNHEY and CDR2 SMNVEV (reference sequence). The CDR3 loop spans 12 amino acids. The CDR3 nucleotides read TGTGCCAGCAGTTACAGCACAGATACGCAGTATTTT. Protein product: CASSYSTDTQYF.

The sample holds a few counts of this clone. The chain recombines TRBV27 with TRBJ1-1, with D perhaps matching TRBD1 (5 bases). This CDR3 contains 14 residues. CDR1 and CDR2 from the germline V gene are MNHEY and SMNVEV (reference sequence). The germline V and J ends were trimmed by 3 bases and 8 bases, with 16 bases remaining between them. As DNA, the CDR3 is TGTGCCAGCAGTTTCCTCCTGGGGAGGGGCGAAGCTTTCTTT. Its protein product is CASSFLLGRGEAFF.

The chain combines TRBV29-1 with TRBJ2-1; 8 nucleotides align to TRBD2. V shed 5 bases, J shed 10 bases, and the junction held 10 bases outside the gene matches. The CDR3 is 13 amino acids. The germline V gene encodes CDR1 SQVTM and CDR2 ANQGSEA. CDR3 residues: CSVFYTRGGEQFF. In DNA form, the CDR3 reads TGCAGCGTTTTCTACACCCGGGGGGGCGAGCAGTTCTTC.

This chain joins TRBV5-1 and TRBJ2-3; D is perhaps TRBD2 (6 bases). V lost 3 bases and J lost 1, with 15 bases in between. This CDR3 is 16 amino acids long. Germline V gene lookup returns CDR1 SGHRS and CDR2 YFSETQ. In nucleotides, the CDR3 is TGCGCCAGCAGCTCTGGGACTTCGACACGCACAGATACGCAGTATTTT. Translated: CASSSGTSTRTDTQYF.

This sequence joins TRBV18 and TRBJ2-1; TRBD1 might be the D (5 bases). CDR1 and CDR2 from the germline V gene are KGHSH and LQKENI. Trimming cost V 3 bases and J 8 bases, with 8 bases left between them. CDR3 size: 12 residues. DNA of the CDR3: TGTGCCAGCTCACCTTTAGGGGATGAGCAGTTCTTC. This translates into CASSPLGDEQFF.

This clone was detected only once. The V call is TRBV4-1, the J call TRBJ2-2; D call uncertain. This CDR3 is 14 amino acids long. The V end lost 0 bases, the J end lost 5 bases, and 7 bases lay between the germline ends. CDR1 MGHRA and CDR2 YSYEKL come from the germline V gene. CDR3 loop: CASSQEVNTGELFF. The CDR3 DNA sequence: TGCGCCAGCAGCCAAGAGGTCAATACCGGGGAGCTGTTTTTT.